These T cell receptor beta chains were read from a single sample in a study of blood T cell repertoires in COVID-19. Clones were read by immunoSEQ multiplex PCR, and TCRdb kept only the in-frame ones, dropping some. The data contain 150,000 to 200,000 clones, roughly 88% of them seen just once; the ten biggest clones take up about 5.3%. The sample comprised peripheral blood. The receptors were sampled from a man aged 18 to 30 with COVID-19, enrolled during active disease. Each CDR3 is given without its conserved first and last residue. D genes are given only for firm matches.

j_gene | d_gene | v_gene | CDR3aa
TRBJ2-2 | TRBD2 | TRBV9 | ASRDDAGGSTGELF
TRBJ1-2 | . | TRBV19 | ASSIRRATTNYGYT
TRBJ2-7 | TRBD2 | TRBV11-2 | ASSIFRTGTSGTYEQY
TRBJ2-1 | TRBD1 | TRBV9 | ASSDPGGRNEQF
TRBJ2-7 | . | TRBV7-2 | ASSPRGYQPYEQY
TRBJ2-3 | . | TRBV27 | ASSLWPSDTQY
TRBJ1-1 | TRBD1 | TRBV30 | AWRGTGFTEAF
TRBJ2-2 | TRBD2 | TRBV28 | ASSPLAGVSANTGELF
TRBJ2-7 | TRBD1 | TRBV5-4 | ASSSPQGDGAYEQY
TRBJ2-5 | TRBD1 | TRBV27 | ASSPRDRDQETQY
TRBJ1-1 | . | TRBV28 | ASRRFTEAF
TRBJ1-5 | . | TRBV28 | ASSLFGQPQH
TRBJ1-5 | TRBD1 | TRBV6-5 | ASSSTGDQPQH
TRBJ2-7 | . | TRBV28 | ASTLSSYEQY
TRBJ1-1 | . | TRBV19 | ASSIPPDSPNTEAF
TRBJ2-2 | TRBD1 | TRBV28 | ASSFPGQGKTGELF
TRBJ2-1 | . | TRBV11-3 | ASSFGGSYNEQF
TRBJ1-5 | . | TRBV7-2 | ASSLAVGGNQPQH
TRBJ1-6 | . | TRBV10-2 | ASSIDSAGSPLH
TRBJ2-1 | TRBD2 | TRBV11-2 | ASSLELAGNEQF
TRBJ1-1 | TRBD1 | TRBV5-1 | ASSFEQGSTEAF
TRBJ2-7 | . | TRBV24-1 | ATSDSGTSYEQY
TRBJ1-2 | TRBD1 | TRBV28 | ASRRDRANYGYT
TRBJ2-1 | . | TRBV11-2 | ASSRGQPNEQF
TRBJ1-5 | TRBD1 | TRBV7-2 | ASSLTLGGAGNQPQH
TRBJ2-3 | . | TRBV28 | ASTPGVGTSTDTQY
TRBJ1-1 | . | TRBV27 | ASSTTAGNTEAF
TRBJ1-5 | . | TRBV25-1 | ASSDEGRGQPQH
TRBJ1-5 | . | TRBV20-1 | SASPDQGLGQPQH
TRBJ1-6 | . | TRBV9 | ASSVADGGSPLH
TRBJ2-2 | . | TRBV19 | ASSIAMGRTGELF